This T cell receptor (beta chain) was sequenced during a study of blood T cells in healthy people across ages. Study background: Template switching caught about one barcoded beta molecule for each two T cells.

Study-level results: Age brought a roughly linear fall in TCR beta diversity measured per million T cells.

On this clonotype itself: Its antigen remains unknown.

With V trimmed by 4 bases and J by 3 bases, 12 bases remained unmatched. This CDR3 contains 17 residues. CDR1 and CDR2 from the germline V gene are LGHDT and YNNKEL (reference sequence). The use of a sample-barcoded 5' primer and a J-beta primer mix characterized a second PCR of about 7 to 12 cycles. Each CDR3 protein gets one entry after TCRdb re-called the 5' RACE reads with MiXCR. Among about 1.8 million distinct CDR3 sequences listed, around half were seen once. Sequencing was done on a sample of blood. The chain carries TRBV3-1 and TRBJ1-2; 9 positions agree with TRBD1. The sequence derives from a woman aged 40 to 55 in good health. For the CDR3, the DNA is TGTGCCAGCAGCCTCGGAACAGGGGGCGCGAATGACTATGGCTACACCTTC. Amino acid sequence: CASSLGTGGANDYGYTF.